Shown below are 28 T cell receptor beta chains from a single sample sequenced in a study of STAT3 mutations in large granular lymphocyte leukemia. General study results and limits: Every T-LGLL patient had at least one immunodominant TCRbeta clonotype.

Antigen specificity for these receptors is unknown. Only in-frame clones appear in the TCRdb table, and some are missing; sequencing was by immunoSEQ multiplex PCR. The data show approximately 6,700 clones, approximately 54% seen once. Sequencing was carried out using peripheral blood mononuclear cells. The receptors shown here come from a boy aged 10-17 years with T-cell large granular lymphocyte leukemia. Some clones in this sample may be carry-over from other donors' samples.

This chain uses TRBV5-1 with TRBJ2-7; 7 nucleotides agree with TRBD2. The V gene's germline CDR1 is SGHRS and CDR2 YFSETQ. This CDR3 is built from 15 residues. The J segment lost 0 bases and the V segment lost 0 bases, leaving 3 bases of the junction unmatched. The chain's CDR3 is CASSLGSGGSYEQYF. In DNA, the CDR3 is TGCGCCAGCAGCTTGGGGTCGGGAGGCTCCTACGAGCAGTACTTC.

The rearrangement links TRBV4-1 to TRBJ1-5; D is unresolved. The CDR3 runs 16 residues. Trimming took 4 bases from V and 2 from J, leaving 15 bases between them. Germline V gene data show CDR1 as MGHRA and CDR2 as YSYEKL. The CDR3 region is CASSPLPTAGNQPQHF. The DNA for the CDR3 is TGCGCCAGCAGCCCATTACCGACGGCGGGCAATCAGCCCCAGCATTTT.

This clone was seen a handful of times. This chain joins TRBV5-4 and TRBJ2-7; TRBD2 is a possible D gene (6 bases). Germline V gene sequence: CDR1 SGHNT, CDR2 YYREEE (reference sequence). The CDR3 covers 13 residues. V lost 0 bases and J lost 6, with 10 bases in between. CDR3 coding DNA: TGTGCCAGCAGCTTGGCCGGGGGTCCCGAGCAGTACTTC. This gives the protein CASSLAGGPEQYF.

The chain employs TRBV14 and TRBJ2-7, with 8 bases aligning to TRBD2. With V trimmed by 6 bases and J by 1 base, 8 bases remained unmatched. CDR1 and CDR2 from the germline V gene are SGHDN and FVKESK. The CDR3 extends over 15 amino acids. CDR3 DNA sequence: TGTGCCAGCAGGCTAAGCGGGAGCGGGTCCTACGAGCAGTACTTC. Amino acids: CASRLSGSGSYEQYF.

The CDR3 sequence is CASSQDNYNSPLHF. The CDR3 DNA follows: TGTGCCAGCAGCCAAGATAACTATAATTCACCCCTCCACTTT. The chain carries TRBV14 and TRBJ1-6; D gene ambiguous. Germline V gene lookup returns CDR1 SGHDN and CDR2 FVKESK. The CDR3 has 14 residues. With 0 bases removed from V and 3 bases from J, the gap between germline ends came to 3 bases.

The chain has TRBV5-4 and TRBJ1-2; D perhaps matches TRBD1 (5 bases). V was clipped by 2 bases and J by 2 bases, with 7 bases between them. Germline-derived CDR1 and CDR2 are SGHNT and YYREEE (reference sequence). The CDR3 covers 13 residues. CDR3 coding DNA: TGTGCCAGCAGCTTTGGGGACAACTATGGCTACACCTTC. It encodes CASSFGDNYGYTF. Supplemented by reference TRBV5-4 and TRBJ1-2, the full variable domain reads ETGVTQSPTHLIKTRGQQVTLRCSSQSGHNTVSWYQQALGQGPQFIFQYYREEENGRGNFPPRFSGLQFPNYSSELNVNALELDDSALYLCASSFGDNYGYTFGSGTRLTVV.

This clone has only a few counts. Other DNA sequences from this sample encode an identical CDR3 as well. The chain recombines TRBV6-6 with TRBJ2-7; D gene uncertain. V was clipped by 0 bases and J by 2 bases, with 5 bases between them. This CDR3 contains 13 residues. Germline V gives CDR1 MNHNY, CDR2 SVGAGI (reference sequence). CDR3 sequence: CASSYSSAYEQYF. The CDR3 nucleotides are TGTGCCAGCAGTTACTCGAGCGCCTACGAGCAGTACTTC.

This clone was observed a few times. The chain joins TRBV7-3 to TRBJ2-1; the D is unclear. Germline CDR1 SGHTA, CDR2 FQGTGA. The V gene lost 2 bases and the J gene lost 0 bases, with 8 bases spanning the gap. The CDR3 sequence is 15 residues long. The CDR3 loop is CASSLASSSYNEQFF. CDR3 coding DNA: TGTGCCAGCAGCTTAGCTTCCAGCTCCTACAATGAGCAGTTCTTC.

V and J are TRBV6-6 and TRBJ1-2; 8 bases are shared with TRBD1. The CDR3 spans 15 residues. Germline CDR1 is MNHNY and CDR2 is SVGAGI (reference sequence). V dropped 6 bases and J dropped 6; count of bases not matched to a gene: 12. The CDR3 nucleotides read TGTGCCAGCAGGCCCGATACAGGGGGTCTTGATGGCTACACCTTC. This translates into CASRPDTGGLDGYTF.

This clone was seen a few times. The rearrangement joins TRBV9 to TRBJ1-2; D might be TRBD1 (5 bases). The germline V gene encodes CDR1 SGDLS and CDR2 YYNGEE. The V end lost 4 bases, the J end lost 5 bases, and 18 bases lay between the germline ends. CDR3 length: 15 residues. The CDR3 region has the DNA TGTGCCAGCAGCACAAGGGGTGAGATACGTTATGGCTACACCTTC. It translates to CASSTRGEIRYGYTF.

This clone has a handful of counts. Mismatch with germline at one junction end may stem from a read error. The rearrangement uses TRBV27 and TRBJ2-7; D possibly uses TRBD1 or TRBD2 (5 bases each). CDR3 length equals 14 residues. Germline CDR1 is MNHEY and CDR2 is SMNVEV (reference sequence). The CDR3 sequence: CASTSGRDPGSIAF. The CDR3 DNA follows: TGTGCCAGCACTTCGGGTCGGGACCCAGGTTCCATCGCATTC.

V is TRBV5-4 and J is TRBJ1-1; no definite D call. V was clipped by 4 bases and J by 1 base, with 8 bases between them. Per the germline V gene, CDR1 is SGHNT and CDR2 is YYREEE (reference sequence). The CDR3 length is 13 residues. CDR3 amino acids: CASSRAQNTEAFF. CDR3 in DNA: TGTGCCAGCAGCCGGGCACAGAACACTGAAGCTTTCTTT.

The rearrangement joins TRBV18 to TRBJ1-5; 9 bases are a match to TRBD1. V was clipped by 4 bases and J by 3 bases; unmatched bases: 4. Germline CDR1 reads KGHSH; CDR2 reads LQKENI. CDR3 length: 15 residues. Here the CDR3 reads CASSLGTGTNQPQHF. The CDR3 region has the DNA TGTGCCAGCTCACTCGGGACAGGGACCAATCAGCCCCAGCATTTT.

The chain couples TRBV27 to TRBJ2-7; tentative D call: TRBD1 (6 bases). Germline CDR1 is MNHEY and CDR2 is SMNVEV (reference sequence). The ends were cut back, 5 bases at V and 3 bases at J, with 17 bases in the middle. CDR3 size: 15 residues. This CDR3 reads CASSPSQGSIYEQYF. For the CDR3, the DNA is TGTGCCAGCAGTCCCAGCCAGGGGAGTATCTACGAGCAGTACTTC.

This chain connects TRBV30 to TRBJ1-2; 10 bases fit TRBD1. From germline, CDR1 is GTSNPN and CDR2 SVGIG (reference sequence). This CDR3 contains 13 residues. With 5 bases clipped from V and 7 bases from J, the junction kept 7 bases outside the gene matches. This CDR3 reads CAWVAGTGVGYTF. CDR3 nucleotides: TGTGCCTGGGTTGCCGGGACAGGGGTTGGCTACACCTTC. Supplemented by reference TRBV30 and TRBJ1-2, the full variable domain reads SQTIHQWPATLVQPVGSPLSLECTVEGTSNPNLYWYRQAAGRGLQLLFYSVGIGQISSEVPQNLSASRPQDRQFILSSKKLLLSDSGFYLCAWVAGTGVGYTFGSGTRLTVV.

There are a few counts of this clone. The chain is built from TRBV7-6 and TRBJ1-2; 7 bases are shared with TRBD1. The V segment lost 5 bases and the J segment 3 bases; nucleotides outside the gene matches: 3. The germline V gene has CDR1 SGHVS and CDR2 FNYEAQ. This CDR3 is built from 13 residues. CDR3 sequence reads: CASSDGTDYGYTF. The CDR3, as DNA: TGTGCCAGCAGCGATGGGACAGACTATGGCTACACCTTC.

The rearrangement uses TRBV5-6 and TRBJ2-7; no reliable D call. The germline V gene encodes CDR1 SGHDT and CDR2 YYEEEE. The CDR3 extends over 13 amino acids. V was shortened by 1 base and J by 2 bases, with 7 bases between the two germline ends. CDR3 in amino acids: CASSLPGTYEQYF. CDR3 sequence (DNA): TGTGCCAGCAGCTTGCCGGGTACCTACGAGCAGTACTTC.

The chain couples TRBV18 to TRBJ2-7; D is undetermined. Germline V lookup: CDR1 KGHSH, CDR2 LQKENI. The CDR3 runs to 14 residues. V gave up 3 bases and J gave up 2 bases, with 11 bases separating them. CDR3 sequence reads: CASSPTQVTYEQYF. The DNA for the CDR3 is TGTGCCAGCTCACCTACTCAGGTTACCTACGAGCAGTACTTC.

This clone was observed a few times. V and J are TRBV25-1 and TRBJ1-2, with D uncertain. Germline-derived CDR1 and CDR2 are MGHDK and SYGVNS. V dropped 1 base and J dropped 6 bases, with 15 bases sitting between them. CDR3 length: 15 amino acids. CDR3 DNA sequence: TGTGCCAGCAGTGAATTTGGAGGGATTCTGAATGGCTACACCTTC. It codes for CASSEFGGILNGYTF.

This rearrangement joins TRBV7-3 to TRBJ2-1; D may be TRBD1 or TRBD2 (5 bases each). The V end lost 5 bases, the J end lost 10 bases, and 18 bases lay between the germline ends. This CDR3 is 14 amino acids long. Germline CDR1 reads SGHTA; CDR2 reads FQGTGA. For the CDR3, the DNA is TGTGCCAGCAGCAACTACGGGACCAATCAAGAGCAGTTCTTC. It is translated as CASSNYGTNQEQFF.

The rearrangement joins TRBV7-9 to TRBJ2-5; weak D call: TRBD2 (5 bases). Trimming took off 1 base at V and 1 base at J, with 13 bases between the two ends. In germline, CDR1 is SEHNR, CDR2 FQNEAQ (reference sequence). The CDR3 is made up of 16 amino acids. The CDR3 sequence: CASSLGGLLIQETQYF. The CDR3 nucleotides are TGTGCCAGCAGCTTAGGAGGACTTCTAATCCAAGAGACCCAGTACTTC.

The chain has TRBV19 and TRBJ1-2, with D possibly matching TRBD1 (6 bases). The CDR3 consists of 15 residues. Looked up from germline, CDR1 is LNHDA and CDR2 is SQIVND (reference sequence). V was pared by 4 bases and J by 0 bases, with 12 bases between. This chain's CDR3 is CASSRATGPNYGYTF. Here the CDR3 DNA reads TGTGCCAGTAGTAGGGCGACAGGTCCTAACTATGGCTACACCTTC. Looking up the rest from reference TRBV19 and TRBJ1-2 gives the full variable domain: DGGITQSPKYLFRKEGQNVTLSCEQNLNHDAMYWYRQDPGQGLRLIYYSQIVNDFQKGDIAEGYSVSREKKESFPLTVTSAQKNPTAFYLCASSRATGPNYGYTFGSGTRLTVV.

The rearrangement links TRBV5-1 to TRBJ2-7; D gene uncertain. The CDR3 loop spans 13 amino acids. Trimming cost V 4 bases and J 2 bases, with 10 bases left between them. CDR1 and CDR2 (germline): SGHRS, YFSETQ. The DNA for the CDR3 is TGCGCCAGCAGCCCGGAACCTACCTACGAGCAGTACTTC. The encoded protein is CASSPEPTYEQYF.

Only one count was recorded for this clone. The rearrangement joins TRBV6-6 to TRBJ2-1, with unresolved D. The length of the CDR3 is 16 residues. The germline CDR1 and CDR2 sequences are MNHNY and SVGAGI (reference sequence). Trimming pared 5 bases from V and 0 bases from J, leaving 14 bases between. CDR3 sequence reads: CASSRPVESSYNEQFF. Written as DNA, the CDR3 is TGTGCCAGCAGTCGCCCCGTTGAAAGCTCCTACAATGAGCAGTTCTTC.

The chain recombines TRBV4-2 with TRBJ1-2; D gene ambiguous. Germline V lookup: CDR1 LGHNA, CDR2 YNFKEQ. Between the trimmed V and J ends, which lost 1 base and 2 bases, there was a span of 11 bases. The CDR3 is 15 amino acids. CDR3 loop: CASSQVAGENYGYTF. The CDR3 bases are TGTGCCAGCAGCCAAGTGGCAGGTGAAAACTATGGCTACACCTTC.

The table lists this clone with a count of one. The chain carries TRBV11-2 and TRBJ2-7; maybe TRBD2 (6 bases). V was cut by 8 bases and J by 0 bases, with 11 bases left in between. There are 13 residues in the CDR3. Germline V gene data show CDR1 as SGHAT and CDR2 as FQNNGV. The CDR3 DNA reads as TGTGCCAGCGGGAGGCTGAGCTCCTACGAGCAGTACTTC. This codes for CASGRLSSYEQYF.

V usage is TRBV7-9 and J usage is TRBJ1-2; TRBD1 is a possible D gene (6 bases). Deletions cut 5 bases from V and 4 bases from J, with 17 bases between. Per germline, CDR1 SEHNR and CDR2 FQNEAQ (reference sequence). This CDR3 is built from 15 residues. The DNA of the CDR3 is TGTGCCAGCAGCGGCGGCGGGGGGCGAGGCTATGGCTACACCTTC. Translation gives CASSGGGGRGYGYTF. Drawing the rest from reference TRBV7-9 and TRBJ1-2, the complete variable domain is DTGVSQNPRHKITKRGQNVTFRCDPISEHNRLYWYRQTLGQGPEFLTYFQNEAQLEKSRLLSDRFSAERPKGSFSTLEIQRTEQGDSAMYLCASSGGGGRGYGYTFGSGTRLTVV.

This chain links TRBV30 with TRBJ2-7; no clear D. The CDR3 runs to 11 residues. Per the germline V gene, CDR1 is GTSNPN and CDR2 is SVGIG (reference sequence). V was trimmed by 4 bases and J by 6 bases, leaving 10 bases between them. The CDR3 spells CAWIQDREQYF. In nucleotides, the CDR3 is TGTGCCTGGATTCAAGACCGCGAGCAGTACTTC.